One T cell receptor beta chain is described in this entry. The entry originates in a study of blood T cell repertoires in COVID-19. The CDR3 length is 16 residues. The table came from immunoSEQ multiplex PCR; TCRdb's copy has only in-frame clones and leaves some out. The data show 150,000 to 200,000 clones, 75% to 90% seen once. The origin of this receptor is a man between 65 and 85 years old with active or convalescent COVID-19. V gene TRBV21-1 combines with J gene TRBJ2-5; TRBD2 is the table's D call, not checked against the DNA. TRBV21-1 is tagged as a pseudogene. The sequencing sample was made of peripheral blood. The CDR3 region is CASSKLGTSVGETQYF. In nucleotides, the CDR3 is TGTGCCAGCAGCAAATTGGGGACTAGCGTCGGGGAGACCCAGTACTTC.